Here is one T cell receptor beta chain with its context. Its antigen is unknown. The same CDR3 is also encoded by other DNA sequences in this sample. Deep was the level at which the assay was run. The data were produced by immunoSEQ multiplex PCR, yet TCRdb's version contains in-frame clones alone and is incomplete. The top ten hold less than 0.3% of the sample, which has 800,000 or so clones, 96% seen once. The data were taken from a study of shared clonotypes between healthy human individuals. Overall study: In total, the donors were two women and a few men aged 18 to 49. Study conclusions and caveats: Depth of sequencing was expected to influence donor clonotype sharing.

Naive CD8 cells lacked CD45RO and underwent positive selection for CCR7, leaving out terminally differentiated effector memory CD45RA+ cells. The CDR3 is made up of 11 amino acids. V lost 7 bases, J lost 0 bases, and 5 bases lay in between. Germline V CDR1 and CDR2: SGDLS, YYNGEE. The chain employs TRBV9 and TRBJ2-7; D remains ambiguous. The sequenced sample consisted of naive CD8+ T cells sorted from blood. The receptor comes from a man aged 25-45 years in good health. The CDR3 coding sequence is TGTGCCAGCGGCAGCTCCTACGAGCAGTACTTC. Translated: CASGSSYEQYF.